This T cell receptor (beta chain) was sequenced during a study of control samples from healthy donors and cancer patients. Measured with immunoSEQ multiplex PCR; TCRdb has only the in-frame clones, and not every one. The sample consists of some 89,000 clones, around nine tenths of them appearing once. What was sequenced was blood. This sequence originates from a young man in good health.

This chain's CDR3 is CASSPRINEKLFF. The CDR3 coding sequence is TGTGCCAGCAGTCCACGGATCAATGAAAAACTGTTTTTT. The chain carries TRBV27 and TRBJ1-4; D remains unclear. The CDR3 loop spans 13 amino acids. Germline CDR1 is MNHEY and CDR2 is SMNVEV (reference sequence). Between the trimmed V and J ends, which lost 5 bases and 5 bases, there was a span of 9 bases.